These T cell receptor beta chains were read from a single sample in a study of T cell responses to AZD1222 COVID-19 vaccine. The protocol was immunoSEQ multiplex PCR, while the TCRdb copy is restricted to in-frame clones and leaves out a portion. The sample shows over 120,000 clones, more than 70% of them seen only once. The sample consisted of peripheral blood, taken 28 days after the second AZD1222 dose. Source of these receptors: an adult who received the AZD1222 COVID-19 vaccine. CDR3s include the opening cysteine and the closing phenylalanine or tryptophan. A D gene is named only where the DNA matches it firmly. The size field is filled for only some rows; it gives once, few, many or a size class.

CASSRPPGPQLNTEAFF TGTGCCAGCAGCCGACCCCCGGGACCGCAGTTGAACACTGAAGCTTTCTTT TRBV4-2 NA NA TRBJ1-1
CASRGVSSSTDTQYF TGTGCCAGCAGGGGGGTGAGTTCGAGTACAGATACGCAGTATTTT TRBV9 NA NA TRBJ2-3
CASSSYRDRGNTEAFF TGTGCCAGCAGCTCGTACCGGGACAGGGGAAACACTGAAGCTTTCTTT TRBV7-6 TRBD1 NA TRBJ1-1
CASSQALEQYF TGTGCCAGCAGCCAGGCCTTAGAGCAGTACTTC TRBV16 NA NA TRBJ2-7
CASSLDRGYNEQFF TGTGCCAGCAGCTTAGATCGCGGGTACAATGAGCAGTTCTTC TRBV7-9 NA NA TRBJ2-1
CASSDQVTAVGWPQHF TGTGCCAGCAGTGACCAAGTGACGGCCGTGGGGTGGCCCCAGCATTTT TRBV2 NA NA TRBJ1-5
CASSQKGESNTGELFF TGCGCCAGCAGCCAAAAGGGAGAGTCGAACACCGGGGAGCTGTTTTTT TRBV4-1 NA NA TRBJ2-2
CASSWGTGWTEPQHF TGTGCCAGCAGCTGGGGGACAGGGTGGACGGAGCCCCAGCATTTT TRBV5-8 TRBD1 NA TRBJ1-5
CASSLQGHTEAFF TGTGCCAGCAGCCTCCAGGGGCACACTGAAGCTTTCTTT TRBV3-1/TRBV3-2 NA NA TRBJ1-1
CASRGGLAFDTQYF TGTGCCAGCAGGGGGGGACTAGCGTTTGATACGCAGTATTTT TRBV6-5 TRBD2 NA TRBJ2-3
CASSLEGLASPNEQFF TGTGCCAGCAGCTTAGAGGGACTAGCTAGCCCCAATGAGCAGTTCTTC TRBV11-3 TRBD2 once TRBJ2-1
CASTRRDNSPLHF TGTGCCAGTACACGACGGGATAATTCACCCCTCCACTTT TRBV19 NA few TRBJ1-6
CASSFKGRGYNTGELFF TGTGCCAGCAGTTTTAAGGGGCGGGGGTACAACACCGGGGAGCTGTTTTTT TRBV27 TRBD2 NA TRBJ2-2
CASSVGLQNTGELFF TGTGCCAGCAGCGTAGGCCTCCAGAACACCGGGGAGCTGTTTTTT TRBV9 NA few TRBJ2-2
CASSLVNRGFPYEQYF TGTGCCAGCAGCTTAGTTAACAGGGGTTTCCCCTACGAGCAGTACTTC TRBV7-9 TRBD1 few TRBJ2-7
CASSFVSGRSSNEKLFF TGTGCCAGCAGTTTCGTCTCCGGAAGGTCGTCTAATGAAAAACTGTTTTTT TRBV28 NA NA TRBJ1-4
CAWSVARGLSGANVLTF TGTGCCTGGAGTGTCGCCAGGGGTTTATCTGGGGCCAACGTCCTGACTTTC TRBV30 NA NA TRBJ2-6
CASSYGVVTEAFF TGTGCCAGCAGCTACGGGGTAGTTACTGAAGCTTTCTTT TRBV11-2 NA NA TRBJ1-1
CAISEGGSYYGYTF TGTGCCATCAGTGAGGGGGGATCTTACTATGGCTACACCTTC TRBV10-3 NA once TRBJ1-2
CASTDPTSQGYGQPQHF TGTGCCAGCACCGACCCCACATCCCAGGGCTACGGGCAGCCCCAGCATTTT TRBV28 NA NA TRBJ1-5
CASSLGLAGEGSAYEQYF TGCGCCAGCAGCTTGGGACTAGCGGGAGAAGGGTCTGCCTACGAGCAGTACTTC TRBV5-1 TRBD2 once TRBJ2-7
CASSYPPRQYF TGTGCCAGCAGTTACCCCCCCAGGCAGTACTTC TRBV6-2/TRBV6-3 NA NA TRBJ2-7
CSARVADTQYF TGCAGTGCCAGAGTTGCAGATACGCAGTATTTT TRBV20-1 NA NA TRBJ2-3
CASSKDILYEQYF TGTGCCAGTAGTAAAGACATTCTCTACGAGCAGTACTTC TRBV19 NA few TRBJ2-7
CASSYRQGAGEQYF TGTGCCAGCAGTTACCGTCAGGGGGCTGGGGAGCAGTACTTC TRBV6-5 TRBD1 NA TRBJ2-7
CASSVNIDGYTF TGTGCCAGCAGCGTCAACATCGACGGCTACACCTTC TRBV5-6 NA NA TRBJ1-2
CASSEAGVSYNEQFF TGTGCCAGCAGTGAGGCGGGAGTCTCCTACAATGAGCAGTTCTTC TRBV6-1 TRBD2 NA TRBJ2-1
CASSGVGSRLFF TGTGCCAGCAGTGGGGTAGGGTCTAGACTGTTTTTT TRBV2 NA NA TRBJ1-4
CASSRGSEVLYEQYF TGCGCCAGCAGCCGCGGCTCAGAGGTGCTCTACGAGCAGTACTTC TRBV5-1 NA NA TRBJ2-7
CASEGGDSGFVETQYF TGTGCCTCGGAAGGGGGCGATAGCGGCTTCGTTGAGACCCAGTACTTC TRBV30 NA once TRBJ2-5
CATSDSSSSGNTIYF TGTGCCACCAGTGATTCATCGAGCTCTGGAAACACCATATATTTT TRBV24-1 NA NA TRBJ1-3
CASSLAGVGNTEAFF TGTGCCAGCAGCTTAGCGGGGGTCGGGAACACTGAAGCTTTCTTT TRBV7-2 NA NA TRBJ1-1
CASSRTGEAFF TGTGCCAGCAGCCGAACAGGGGAAGCTTTCTTT TRBV5-6 NA NA TRBJ1-1
CASKAGGSTDTQYF TGTGCCAGCAAAGCGGGAGGGAGCACAGATACGCAGTATTTT TRBV2 TRBD2 NA TRBJ2-3
CARTPSGQTREYNSPLHF TGCGCCAGGACGCCGAGCGGACAGACACGGGAGTATAATTCACCCCTCCACTTT TRBV23-1 NA NA TRBJ1-6